This T cell receptor beta chain was profiled in a study of T cells in Graves' hyperthyroidism and ophthalmopathy. Findings and caveats of the study: A model of 13 V-J features distinguished ophthalmopathy from stable hyperthyroidism. Progression to ophthalmopathy was predicted a median of about six months early. Blood shared most expanded thyroid clonotypes above 0.001.

This clonotype was seen many times. The antigen is unknown. Out of about 10 ml of fresh peripheral blood came the PBMCs. RNA transcripts gave rise to amplified TCR beta CDR3 regions. First-round RT-PCR of the TCR CDR3 relied on the HTBI primer set. A single record per CDR3 protein comes from TCRdb applying MiXCR to the multiplex PCR reads. The sample carries under 400,000 distinct CDR3 sequences, approximately 15% recorded once. V shed 2 bases, J shed 2 bases, and the junction held 10 bases outside the gene matches. Germline lookup yields CDR1 SGHTA and CDR2 FQGNSA. This CDR3 has 17 amino acids. The chain carries TRBV7-2 and TRBJ2-5; TRBD1 agrees at 8 bases. The clonotype originates from a woman in her late teens or twenties with Graves' hyperthyroidism that later progressed to Graves' ophthalmopathy. The sample comprised blood. Here the CDR3 reads CASSLTVLRDRQETQYF. CDR3 sequence (DNA): TGTGCCAGCAGCTTAACCGTCTTAAGGGACAGGCAAGAGACCCAGTACTTC.